This T cell receptor (beta chain) was documented in a study of T cells after yellow fever vaccination. General study results and limits: Post-booster samples contained most primary-vaccination clones (nearly 98% CD4, around 89% CD8).

This clonotype has a count of ten or more. Its antigen is not known. A universal primer site and UMIs were added as TCR cDNA was made by 5'RACE template switching. TCRdb redid the calling of the 5' RACE reads with MiXCR, one entry per CDR3 protein. Of 450,000 to 550,000 distinct CDR3 sequences listed, 20% to 25% are singletons. This CDR3 spans 17 amino acids. With V trimmed by 3 bases and J by 2 bases, 11 bases remained unmatched. The sequence came from a man between 18 and 29 years old who received the YFV17D yellow fever vaccine. The source was PBMCs, collected about 21 days after the first yellow fever vaccination. The chain couples TRBV12-3 or TRBV12-4 to TRBJ1-2, with 8 bases aligning to TRBD1. This chain's CDR3 is CASSFLLYRGKNYGYTF. CDR3 sequence (DNA): TGTGCCAGCAGTTTCCTTCTCTACAGGGGGAAGAACTATGGCTACACCTTC.